The clone carrying this T cell receptor (beta chain) was seen many times. This sample was taken from a study of T-cell reconstitution after alpha-beta-depleted transplantation in children. There are 13 residues in the CDR3. CDR1 GTSNPN and CDR2 SVGIG come from the germline V gene (reference sequence). The J segment lost 8 bases and the V segment lost 3 bases, leaving 4 bases of the junction unmatched. The library targeted TCRbeta and was prepared with unique molecular identifiers. MiXCR, run by TCRdb on the PCR reads, gives a single entry per CDR3 protein. The sample contains 400,000 to 550,000 distinct CDR3 sequences, about 10% of which appear only once.

The chain recombines TRBV30 with TRBJ2-1, with 10 bases aligning to TRBD1. The specimen was PBMCs, collected before TCRalphabeta/CD19-depleted stem cell transplant. This sequence was found in a child aged 2-15 years with inherited bone marrow failure, due to receive a stem cell transplant. CDR3: CAWSLGQGDEQFF. CDR3 DNA sequence: TGTGCCTGGAGCCTAGGACAGGGGGATGAGCAGTTCTTC.